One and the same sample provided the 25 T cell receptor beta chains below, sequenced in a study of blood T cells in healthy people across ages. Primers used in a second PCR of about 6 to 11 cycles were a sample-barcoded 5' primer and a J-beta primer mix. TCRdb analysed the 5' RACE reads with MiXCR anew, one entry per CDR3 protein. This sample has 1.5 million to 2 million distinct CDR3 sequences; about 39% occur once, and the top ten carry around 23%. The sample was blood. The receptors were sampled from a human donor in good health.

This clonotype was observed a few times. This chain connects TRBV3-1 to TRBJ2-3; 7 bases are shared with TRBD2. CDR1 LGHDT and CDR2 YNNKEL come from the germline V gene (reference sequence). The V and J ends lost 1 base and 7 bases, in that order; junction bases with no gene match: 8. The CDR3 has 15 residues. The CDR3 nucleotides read TGTGCCAGCAGCCAAGCTCGCCTAGCGGTGAATACGCAGTATTTT. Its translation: CASSQARLAVNTQYF.

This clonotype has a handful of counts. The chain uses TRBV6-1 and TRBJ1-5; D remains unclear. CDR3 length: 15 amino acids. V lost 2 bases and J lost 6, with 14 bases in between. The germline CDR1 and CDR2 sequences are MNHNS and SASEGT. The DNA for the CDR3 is TGTGCCAGCAGTGAACATCGGCCGGTGGGTCAGCCCCAGCATTTT. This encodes CASSEHRPVGQPQHF.

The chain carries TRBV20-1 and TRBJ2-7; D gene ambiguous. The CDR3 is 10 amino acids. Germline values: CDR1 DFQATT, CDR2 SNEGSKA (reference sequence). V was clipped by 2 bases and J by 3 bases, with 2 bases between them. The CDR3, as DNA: TGCAGTGCTAGATACTACGAGCAGTACTTC. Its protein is CSARYYEQYF.

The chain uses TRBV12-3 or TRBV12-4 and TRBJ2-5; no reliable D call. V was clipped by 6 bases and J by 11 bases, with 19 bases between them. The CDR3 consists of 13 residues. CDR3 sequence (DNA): TGTGCCAGCAGCCAAGATCCGGGTCCAGGACAGTACTTC. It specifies CASSQDPGPGQYF.

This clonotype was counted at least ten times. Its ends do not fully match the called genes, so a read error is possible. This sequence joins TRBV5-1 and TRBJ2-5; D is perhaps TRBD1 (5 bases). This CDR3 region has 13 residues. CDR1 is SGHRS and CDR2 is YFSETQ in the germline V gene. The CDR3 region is CASSFQGQETQYF. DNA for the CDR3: TGTGCCAGCAGCTTTCAGGGTCAAGAGACCCAGTACTTC.

This chain's CDR3 is CSARASLAGGSDTQYF. The CDR3 nucleotides read TGCAGTGCTAGAGCGAGTCTAGCGGGGGGGTCAGATACGCAGTATTTT. The chain is built from TRBV20-1 and TRBJ2-3, with TRBD2 matching 12 bases. This CDR3 comprises 16 residues. The J segment lost 4 bases and the V segment lost 1 base, leaving 6 bases of the junction unmatched. CDR1 and CDR2 from the germline V gene are DFQATT and SNEGSKA (reference sequence).

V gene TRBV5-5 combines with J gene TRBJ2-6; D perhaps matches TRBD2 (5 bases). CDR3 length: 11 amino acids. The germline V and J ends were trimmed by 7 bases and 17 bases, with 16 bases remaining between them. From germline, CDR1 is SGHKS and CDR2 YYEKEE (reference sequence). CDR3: CASSREGPLTF. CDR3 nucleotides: TGTGCCAGCTCCCGTGAGGGTCCCTTGACTTTC.

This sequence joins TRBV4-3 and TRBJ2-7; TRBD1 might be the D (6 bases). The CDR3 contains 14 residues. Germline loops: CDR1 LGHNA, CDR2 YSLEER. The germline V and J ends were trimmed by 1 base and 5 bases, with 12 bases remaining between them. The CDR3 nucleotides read TGCGCCAGCAGCCAAGGGGGGCATTTGGACGAGCAGTACTTC. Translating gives CASSQGGHLDEQYF.

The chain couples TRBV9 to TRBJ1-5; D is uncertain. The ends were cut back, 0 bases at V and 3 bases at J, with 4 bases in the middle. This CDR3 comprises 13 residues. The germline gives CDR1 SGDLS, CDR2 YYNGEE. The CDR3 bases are TGTGCCAGCAGCGTAGAGCCCAATCAGCCCCAGCATTTT. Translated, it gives CASSVEPNQPQHF. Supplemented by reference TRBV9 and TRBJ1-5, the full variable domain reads DSGVTQTPKHLITATGQRVTLRCSPRSGDLSVYWYQQSLDQGLQFLIQYYNGEERAKGNILERFSAQQFPDLHSELNLSSLELGDSALYFCASSVEPNQPQHFGDGTRLSIL.

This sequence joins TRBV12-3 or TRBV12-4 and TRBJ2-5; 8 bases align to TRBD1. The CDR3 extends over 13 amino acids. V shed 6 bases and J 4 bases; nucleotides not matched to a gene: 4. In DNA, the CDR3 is TGTGCCAGCAGAGGGACAGGTTTAGAGACCCAGTACTTC. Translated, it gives CASRGTGLETQYF.

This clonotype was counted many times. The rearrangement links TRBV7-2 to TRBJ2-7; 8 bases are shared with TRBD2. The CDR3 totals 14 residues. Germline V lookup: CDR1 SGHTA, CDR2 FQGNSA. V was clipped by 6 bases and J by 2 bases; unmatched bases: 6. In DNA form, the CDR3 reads TGTGCCAGCAGTTTTAGCGGGGCAACCTACGAGCAGTACTTC. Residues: CASSFSGATYEQYF.

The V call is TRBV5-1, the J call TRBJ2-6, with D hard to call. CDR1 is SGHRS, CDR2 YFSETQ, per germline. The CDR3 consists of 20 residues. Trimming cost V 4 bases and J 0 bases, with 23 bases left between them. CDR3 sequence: CASSPLGGRQAVSGANVLTF. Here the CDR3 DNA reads TGCGCCAGCAGCCCCCTCGGTGGGCGGCAAGCCGTCTCTGGGGCCAACGTCCTGACTTTC.

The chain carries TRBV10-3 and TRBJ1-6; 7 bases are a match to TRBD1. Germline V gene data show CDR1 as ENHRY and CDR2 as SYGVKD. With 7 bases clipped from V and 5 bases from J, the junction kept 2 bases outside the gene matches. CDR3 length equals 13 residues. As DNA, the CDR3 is TGTGCCATCAATGGACAGGATAATTCACCCCTCCACTTT. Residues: CAINGQDNSPLHF.

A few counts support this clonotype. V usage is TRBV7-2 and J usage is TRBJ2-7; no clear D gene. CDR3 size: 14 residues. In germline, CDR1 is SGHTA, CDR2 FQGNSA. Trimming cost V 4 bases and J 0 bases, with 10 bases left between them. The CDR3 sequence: CASSSFISSYEQYF. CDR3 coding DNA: TGTGCCAGCAGCTCATTCATTTCCTCCTACGAGCAGTACTTC.

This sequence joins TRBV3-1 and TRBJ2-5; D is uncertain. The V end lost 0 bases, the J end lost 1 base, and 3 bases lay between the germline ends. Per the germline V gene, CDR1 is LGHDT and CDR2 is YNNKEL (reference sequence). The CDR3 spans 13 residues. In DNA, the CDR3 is TGTGCCAGCAGCCAAGAAGCCCAAGAGACCCAGTACTTC. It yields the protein CASSQEAQETQYF.

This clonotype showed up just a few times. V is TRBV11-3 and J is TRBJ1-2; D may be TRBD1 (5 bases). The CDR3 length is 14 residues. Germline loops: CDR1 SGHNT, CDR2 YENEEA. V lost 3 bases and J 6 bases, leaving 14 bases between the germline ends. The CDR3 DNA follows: TGTGCCAGCAGCTTCTCCCTGGTGGGGGATGGCTACACCTTC. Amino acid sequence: CASSFSLVGDGYTF.

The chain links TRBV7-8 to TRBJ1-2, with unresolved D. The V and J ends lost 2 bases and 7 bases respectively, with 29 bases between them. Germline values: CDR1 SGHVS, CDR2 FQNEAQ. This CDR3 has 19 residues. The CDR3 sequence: CASSLLSGGGRERASGYTF. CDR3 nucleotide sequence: TGTGCCAGCAGCTTATTGTCAGGTGGTGGTAGAGAGCGGGCCTCTGGCTACACCTTC.

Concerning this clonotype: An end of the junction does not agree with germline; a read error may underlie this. The CDR3 sequence: CNARKGYTF. The DNA of the CDR3 is TGCAATGCTAGAAAGGGCTACACCTTC. This sequence joins TRBV20-1 and TRBJ1-2; D unclear. CDR3 length: 9 residues. CDR1 and CDR2 (germline): DFQATT, SNEGSKA (reference sequence).

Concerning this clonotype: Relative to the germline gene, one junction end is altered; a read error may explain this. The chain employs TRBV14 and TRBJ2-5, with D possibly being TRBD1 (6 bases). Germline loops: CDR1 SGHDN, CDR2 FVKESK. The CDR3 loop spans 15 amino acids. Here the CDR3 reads CASSPNRAYQETQYF. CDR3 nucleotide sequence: TGTGCCAGCAGCCCTAACAGGGCGTACCAAGAGACCCAGTACTTT. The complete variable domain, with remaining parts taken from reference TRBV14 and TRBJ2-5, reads EAGVTQFPSHSVIEKGQTVTLRCDPISGHDNLYWYRRVMGKEIKFLLHFVKESKQDESGMPNNRFLAERTGGTYSTLKVQPAELEDSGVYFCASSPNRAYQETQYFGPGTRLLVL.

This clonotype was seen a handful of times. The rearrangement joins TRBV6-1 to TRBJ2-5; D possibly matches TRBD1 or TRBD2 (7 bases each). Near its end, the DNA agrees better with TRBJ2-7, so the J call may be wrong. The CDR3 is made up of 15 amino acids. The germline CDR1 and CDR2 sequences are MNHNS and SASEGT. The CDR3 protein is CASTSQGGHPYEQYF. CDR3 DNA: TGTGCCAGCACGAGCCAGGGGGGGCACCCCTACGAGCAGTACTTC.

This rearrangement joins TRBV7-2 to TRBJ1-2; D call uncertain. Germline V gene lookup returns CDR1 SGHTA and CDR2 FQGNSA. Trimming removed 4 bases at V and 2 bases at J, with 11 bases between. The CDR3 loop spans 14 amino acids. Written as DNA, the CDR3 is TGTGCCAGCAGCTCCCACTATAGCAACTATGGCTACACCTTC. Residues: CASSSHYSNYGYTF.

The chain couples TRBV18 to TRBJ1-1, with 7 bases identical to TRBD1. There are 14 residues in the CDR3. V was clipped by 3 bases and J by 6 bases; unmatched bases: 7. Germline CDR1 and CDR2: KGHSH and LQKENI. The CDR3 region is CASSPVTGVPEAFF. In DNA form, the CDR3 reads TGTGCCAGCTCACCGGTTACAGGGGTCCCTGAAGCTTTCTTT.

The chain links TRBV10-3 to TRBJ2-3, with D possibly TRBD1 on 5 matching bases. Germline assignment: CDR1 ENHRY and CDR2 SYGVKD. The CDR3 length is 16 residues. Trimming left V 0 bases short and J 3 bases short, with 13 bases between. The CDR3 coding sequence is TGTGCCATCAGTGAGTCAGGCAGGGAAGCGACAGATACGCAGTATTTT. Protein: CAISESGREATDTQYF.

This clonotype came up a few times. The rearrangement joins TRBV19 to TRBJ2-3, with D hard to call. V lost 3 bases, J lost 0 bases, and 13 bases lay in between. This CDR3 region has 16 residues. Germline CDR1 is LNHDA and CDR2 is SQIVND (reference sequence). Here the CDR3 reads CASSIRQSSSTDTQYF. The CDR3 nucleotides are TGTGCCAGTAGTATCAGGCAGTCTTCTAGCACAGATACGCAGTATTTT.

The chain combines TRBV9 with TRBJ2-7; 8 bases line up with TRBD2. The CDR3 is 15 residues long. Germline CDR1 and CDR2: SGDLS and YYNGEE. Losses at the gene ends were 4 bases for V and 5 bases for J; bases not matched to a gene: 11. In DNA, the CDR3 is TGTGCCAGCAGCAGGGAGGCGGGGGGTGCTCACGAGCAGTACTTC. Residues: CASSREAGGAHEQYF.